The 10 T cell receptor beta chains below all came from one sample that was sequenced in a study of blood T cell repertoires in COVID-19. Assay used: immunoSEQ multiplex PCR; TCRdb lists only in-frame clones, some missing. The sample holds over 250,000 clones, roughly 87% seen once. Material: peripheral blood. The receptor source for this set is a human donor in a cohort sampled during active COVID-19.

Remarks on this clone: The junction does not match germline at one end; this may be a read error. This chain joins TRBV19 and TRBJ2-1, with 8 bases lining up with TRBD2. Germline values: CDR1 LNHDA, CDR2 SQIVND (reference sequence). The CDR3 is 15 residues long. The CDR3 protein is CASSPSPDGGAPGLF. As DNA, the CDR3 is TGTGCCAGTAGCCCCTCCCCGGACGGGGGGGCTCCGGGCCTCTTC.

The chain links TRBV5-1 to TRBJ2-2, with TRBD2 identical over 7 bases. V lost 2 bases and J lost 1; bases outside the gene matches: 8. This CDR3 has 17 amino acids. Per the germline V gene, CDR1 is SGHRS and CDR2 is YFSETQ. This CDR3 is CASSFNLERGNTGELFF. Here the CDR3 DNA reads TGCGCCAGCAGCTTCAACCTAGAGCGGGGGAACACCGGGGAGCTGTTTTTT.

This clone has just one count. The genes are TRBV18 and TRBJ2-7; no firm D call. This CDR3 is 14 amino acids long. Deletions cut 6 bases from V and 1 base from J, with 13 bases between. Germline CDR1 is KGHSH and CDR2 is LQKENI. In DNA, the CDR3 is TGTGCCAGCTCCCCCCTTAGTCCATCCTACGAGCAGTACTTC. It encodes CASSPLSPSYEQYF.

There are a few counts of this clone. The chain joins TRBV5-1 to TRBJ2-7, with TRBD1 identical over 9 bases. This CDR3 spans 13 amino acids. Germline V gene sequence: CDR1 SGHRS, CDR2 YFSETQ. Trimming took 7 bases from V and 4 from J; bases not matched to a gene: 6. Here the CDR3 DNA reads TGCGCCAGCGCCGGGACAGGGACATACGAGCAGTACTTC. Translated, it gives CASAGTGTYEQYF.

This chain connects TRBV6-5 to TRBJ2-3; D is unclear. The germline V gene encodes CDR1 MNHEY and CDR2 SVGAGI. Trimming stripped 7 bases from V and 2 bases from J, with 7 bases between. CDR3 length: 12 residues. CDR3 nucleotides: TGTGCCAGCAAAACAGTCACAGATACGCAGTATTTT. Protein product: CASKTVTDTQYF.

The chain uses TRBV24-1 and TRBJ1-1; 8 nucleotides align to TRBD1. The germline gives CDR1 KGHDR, CDR2 SFDVKD. The trim removed 7 bases at V and 0 bases at J, leaving 18 bases unmatched. The CDR3 length is 19 residues. For the CDR3, the DNA is TGTGCCACCAGCCTACCAGGACAGGGAAGGGACATCATGAACACTGAAGCTTTCTTT. The encoded protein is CATSLPGQGRDIMNTEAFF.

As to this clone: At the DNA level, this CDR3 is encoded by other sequences in the same sample as well. This chain joins TRBV11-3 and TRBJ1-1; D not certain. This CDR3 has 13 amino acids. CDR1 is SGHNT, CDR2 YENEEA, per germline. Trimming shortened V by 5 bases and J by 2 bases, and 9 bases separated the two germline ends. CDR3 sequence reads: CASSLGGNTEAFF. For the CDR3, the DNA is TGTGCCAGCAGCCTCGGAGGAAACACTGAAGCTTTCTTT.

This sequence joins TRBV7-2 and TRBJ1-5, with D uncertain. This CDR3 is 15 amino acids long. The V and J ends lost 5 bases and 2 bases respectively, with 13 bases between them. Germline V CDR1 and CDR2: SGHTA, FQGNSA. CDR3 in amino acids: CASSDTKVGNQPQHF. The CDR3 region has the DNA TGTGCCAGCAGCGATACAAAAGTCGGCAATCAGCCCCAGCATTTT. Looking up the rest from reference TRBV7-2 and TRBJ1-5 gives the full variable domain: GAGVSQSPSNKVTEKGKDVELRCDPISGHTALYWYRQSLGQGLEFLIYFQGNSAPDKSGLPSDRFSAERTGGSVSTLTIQRTQQEDSAVYLCASSDTKVGNQPQHFGDGTRLSIL.

The chain carries TRBV30 and TRBJ1-1; 9 bases are shared with TRBD1. CDR1 is GTSNPN, CDR2 SVGIG, per germline (reference sequence). This CDR3 is built from 13 residues. With 4 bases clipped from V and 11 bases from J, the junction kept 11 bases outside the gene matches. CDR3 sequence: CAWTGTGSFSAFF. The CDR3 coding sequence is TGTGCCTGGACAGGGACAGGGAGTTTTTCGGCTTTCTTT.

The chain combines TRBV3-1 (or the pseudogene TRBV3-2) with TRBJ2-7, with 13 bases matching TRBD2. This CDR3 has 16 residues. V lost 1 base to trimming and J lost 3 bases; unmatched junction nucleotides: 3. Germline V gives CDR1 LGHDT, CDR2 YNNKEL (reference sequence). CDR3 amino acids: CASSQGLAGGYYEQYF. CDR3 DNA sequence: TGTGCCAGCAGCCAAGGACTAGCGGGAGGATACTACGAGCAGTACTTC.